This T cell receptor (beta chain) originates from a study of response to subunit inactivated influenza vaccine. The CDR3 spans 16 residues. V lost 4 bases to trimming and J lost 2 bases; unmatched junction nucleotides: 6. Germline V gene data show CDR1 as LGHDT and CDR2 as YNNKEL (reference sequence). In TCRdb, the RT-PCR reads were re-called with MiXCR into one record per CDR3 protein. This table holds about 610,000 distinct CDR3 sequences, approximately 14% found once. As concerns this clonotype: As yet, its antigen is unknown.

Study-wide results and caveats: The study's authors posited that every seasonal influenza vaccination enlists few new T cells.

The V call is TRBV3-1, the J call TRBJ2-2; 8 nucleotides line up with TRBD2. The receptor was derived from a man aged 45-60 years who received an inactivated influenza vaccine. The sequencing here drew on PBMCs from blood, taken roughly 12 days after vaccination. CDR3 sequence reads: CASSLSGGPNTGELFF. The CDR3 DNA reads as TGTGCCAGCAGCCTGAGCGGGGGCCCTAACACCGGGGAGCTGTTTTTT. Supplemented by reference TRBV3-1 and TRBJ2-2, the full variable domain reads DTAVSQTPKYLVTQMGNDKSIKCEQNLGHDTMYWYKQDSKKFLKIMFSYNNKELIINETVPNRFSPKSPDKAHLNLHINSLELGDSAVYFCASSLSGGPNTGELFFGEGSRLTVL.